This TCR beta chain was documented in a study of cytomegalovirus exposure and HLA in healthy donors. Findings of the study overall: Rare TCR sequences predominated, though certain public TCRs were found in many donors.

V was pared by 6 bases and J by 5 bases, with 19 bases between. CDR1 and CDR2 (germline): KGHSH, LQKENI. This CDR3 has 15 residues. A single count supports this clone. Its antigen remains unknown. The PCR used 60 Vbeta and 13 Jbeta primers. Sequencing used immunoSEQ multiplex PCR; TCRdb keeps in-frame clones, though not all of them. The table includes 110,000 to 150,000 clones, more than 75% detected once. The receptor was isolated from a man aged 18 to 30 in good health and CMV-seronegative. Sequenced: PBMCs. The chain couples TRBV18 to TRBJ1-1; maybe TRBD1 (6 bases). The CDR3 sequence is CASSSYPRGTTEAFF. CDR3 in DNA: TGTGCCAGCTCGTCCTACCCCAGGGGAACAACTGAAGCTTTCTTT.